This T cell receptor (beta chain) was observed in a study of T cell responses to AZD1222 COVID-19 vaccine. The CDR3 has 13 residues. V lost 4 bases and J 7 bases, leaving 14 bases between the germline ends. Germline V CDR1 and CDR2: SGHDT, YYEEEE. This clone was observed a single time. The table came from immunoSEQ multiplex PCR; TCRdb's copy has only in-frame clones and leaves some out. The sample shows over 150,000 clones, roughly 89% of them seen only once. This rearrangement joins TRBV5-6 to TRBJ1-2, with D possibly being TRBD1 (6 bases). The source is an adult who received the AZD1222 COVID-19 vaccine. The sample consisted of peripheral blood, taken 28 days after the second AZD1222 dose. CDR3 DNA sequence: TGTGCCAGCAGCGTGGCGGGGGCGCGTGGCTACACCTTC. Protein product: CASSVAGARGYTF.